The rows below give T cell receptor beta chains drawn from one sample of a study of cytomegalovirus exposure and HLA in healthy donors. TCRdb's copy holds only in-frame clones and misses some; the assay was immunoSEQ multiplex PCR. The sample consists of 170,000 or so clones, 77% of them appearing once. The material sequenced was PBMCs. The source of these receptors is a woman aged 55-70 years in good health and CMV-seropositive. CDR3s include the opening cysteine and the closing phenylalanine or tryptophan. A D gene is named only where the DNA matches it firmly. Clone size appears in some rows only: once, few, many, or a class for an expanded clone.

D	V	length	size	J	DNA	CDR3
-	TRBV5-1	16	-	TRBJ1-4	TGCGCCAGCAGCTTTAGACAGGCAGGGACTAATGAAAAACTGTTTTTT	CASSFRQAGTNEKLFF
-	TRBV19	9	-	TRBJ1-2	TGTGCCACTGGGGGGAGGTACACCTTC	CATGGRYTF
-	TRBV9	13	-	TRBJ2-4	TGTGCCAGCACCGCCTTTGGGAGTGGCATTCAGTACTTC	CASTAFGSGIQYF
-	TRBV5-1	16	-	TRBJ2-6	TGCGCCAGCGGGGCCGCCAGTGTTTCTGGGGCCAACGTCCTGACTTTC	CASGAASVSGANVLTF
TRBD1	TRBV28	14	-	TRBJ1-1	TGTGCCAGCAGATACAGGGGGCAGGGCACTGAAGCTTTCTTT	CASRYRGQGTEAFF
TRBD2	TRBV19	17	-	TRBJ2-4	TGTGCCAGTAGGGAGAATACTAGCGGGAGAGGGCGGAACATTCAGTACTTC	CASRENTSGRGRNIQYF
-	TRBV25-1	13	-	TRBJ1-5	TGTGCCAGCAGTGAATACCAAAATCAGCCCCAGCATTTT	CASSEYQNQPQHF
-	TRBV19	14	-	TRBJ1-5	TGTGCCAGTAGTATAGACAGGGACTATCAGCCCCAGCATTTT	CASSIDRDYQPQHF
TRBD2	TRBV6-1	15	once	TRBJ2-1	TGTGCCAGCAGTACCGGGACTAGCGGGGGCAATGAGCAGTTCTTC	CASSTGTSGGNEQFF
-	TRBV19	18	few	TRBJ2-1	TGTGCCAGTAGTATAGCCAGGGCCCCGCAGAGCTCCTACAATGAGCAGTTCTTC	CASSIARAPQSSYNEQFF
-	TRBV4-1	18	-	TRBJ2-3	TGCGCCAGCAGCCAAGACGAGACTAGGCATGTTAGCACAGATACGCAGTATTTT	CASSQDETRHVSTDTQYF
-	TRBV6-5	15	-	TRBJ2-7	TGTGCCAGCAGTTGGGCTGGGGCAGGGAATCACGAGCAGTACTTC	CASSWAGAGNHEQYF